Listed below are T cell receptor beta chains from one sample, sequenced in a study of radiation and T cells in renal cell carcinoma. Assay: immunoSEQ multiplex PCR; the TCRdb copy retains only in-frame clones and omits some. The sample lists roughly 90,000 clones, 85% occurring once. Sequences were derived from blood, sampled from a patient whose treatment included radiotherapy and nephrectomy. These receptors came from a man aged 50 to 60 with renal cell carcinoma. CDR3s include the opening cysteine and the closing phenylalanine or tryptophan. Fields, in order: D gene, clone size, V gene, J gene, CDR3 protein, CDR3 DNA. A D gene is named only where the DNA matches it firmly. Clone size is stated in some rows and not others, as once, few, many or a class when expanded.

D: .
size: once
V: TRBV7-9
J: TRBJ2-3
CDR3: CASSFWTPNADTQYF
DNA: TGTGCCAGCAGCTTTTGGACACCAAACGCAGATACGCAGTATTTT

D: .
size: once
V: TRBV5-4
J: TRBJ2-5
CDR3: CASSFRAHSTSQETQYF
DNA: TGTGCCAGCAGCTTCAGAGCCCACAGTACTTCACAAGAGACCCAGTACTTC

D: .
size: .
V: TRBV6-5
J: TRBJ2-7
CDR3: CASSYSGPPYEQYF
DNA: TGTGCCAGCAGTTACTCAGGGCCACCCTACGAGCAGTACTTC

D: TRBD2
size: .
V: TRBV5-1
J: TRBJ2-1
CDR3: CASSVAPGGSNEQFF
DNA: TGCGCCAGCAGTGTGGCGCCGGGGGGGTCGAATGAGCAGTTCTTC

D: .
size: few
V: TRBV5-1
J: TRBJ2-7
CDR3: CASSRTGAYEQYF
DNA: TGCGCCAGCAGCAGGACGGGGGCCTACGAGCAGTACTTC

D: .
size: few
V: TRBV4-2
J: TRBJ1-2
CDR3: CASSQAGEDSYGYTF
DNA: TGTGCCAGCAGCCAGGCAGGGGAAGACAGCTATGGCTACACCTTC

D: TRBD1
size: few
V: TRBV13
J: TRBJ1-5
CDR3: CASSYDRDQPQHF
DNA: TGTGCCAGCAGCTACGACAGGGATCAGCCCCAGCATTTT

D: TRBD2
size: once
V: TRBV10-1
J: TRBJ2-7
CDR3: CASSESASGIDPYEQYF
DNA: TGCGCCAGCAGTGAGTCGGCTAGCGGGATAGATCCCTACGAGCAGTACTTC

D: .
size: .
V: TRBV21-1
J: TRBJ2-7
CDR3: CASSLRDRLYEQYF
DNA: TGTGCCAGCAGCCTTCGGGACAGGCTCTACGAGCAGTACTTC

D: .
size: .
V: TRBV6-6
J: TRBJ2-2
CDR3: CASNYQRGELFF
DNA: TGTGCCAGCAACTATCAACGAGGGGAGCTGTTTTTT

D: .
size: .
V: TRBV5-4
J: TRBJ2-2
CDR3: CASSFEGEPANTGELFF
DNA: TGTGCCAGCAGCTTTGAGGGGGAACCCGCGAACACCGGGGAGCTGTTTTTT

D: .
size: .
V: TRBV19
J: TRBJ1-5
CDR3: CASSTTGLINQPQHF
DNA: TGTGCCAGTAGTACAACCGGACTGATCAATCAGCCCCAGCATTTT

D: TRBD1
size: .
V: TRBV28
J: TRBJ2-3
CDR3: CASSRTGALHTQYF
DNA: TGTGCCAGCAGTAGGACAGGGGCCTTACATACGCAGTATTTT

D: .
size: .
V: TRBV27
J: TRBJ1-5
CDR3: CASSLYGGFRNQPQHF
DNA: TGTGCCAGCAGTTTATATGGGGGATTCCGGAATCAGCCCCAGCATTTT

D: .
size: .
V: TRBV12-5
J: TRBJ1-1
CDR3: CATERGQGEAFF
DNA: TGTGCTACAGAGCGGGGGCAAGGTGAAGCTTTCTTT

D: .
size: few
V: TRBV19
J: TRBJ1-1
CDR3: CASSKENTEAFF
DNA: TGTGCCAGTAGTAAGGAGAACACTGAAGCTTTCTTT

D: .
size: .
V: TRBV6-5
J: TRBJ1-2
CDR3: CASSTKGRGFDGYTF
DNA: TGTGCCAGCAGTACAAAAGGACGGGGCTTCGATGGCTACACCTTC

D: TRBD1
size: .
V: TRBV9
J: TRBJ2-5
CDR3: CASSGTQGETQYF
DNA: TGTGCCAGCAGCGGAACACAGGGGGAGACCCAGTACTTC

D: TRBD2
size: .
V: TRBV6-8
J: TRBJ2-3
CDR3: CASSFAGGSTDTQYF
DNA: TGTGCCAGCAGTTTTGCGGGGGGGAGCACAGATACGCAGTATTTT

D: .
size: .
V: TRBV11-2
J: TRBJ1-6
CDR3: CASSLEGTVSLSYNSPLHF
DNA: TGTGCCAGCAGCTTAGAGGGGACCGTTTCTCTCTCCTATAATTCACCCCTCCACTTT

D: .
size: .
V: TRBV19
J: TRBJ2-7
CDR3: CASSKGTGSSYEQYF
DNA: TGTGCCAGTAGTAAGGGGACGGGAAGCTCCTACGAGCAGTACTTC

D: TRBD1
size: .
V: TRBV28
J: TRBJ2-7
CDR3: CASGIRQGGGEQYF
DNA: TGTGCCAGCGGAATTAGACAGGGGGGTGGCGAGCAGTACTTC

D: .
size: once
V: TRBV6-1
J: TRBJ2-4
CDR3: CASSIPLAFRDIQYF
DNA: TGTGCCAGCAGCATCCCCTTAGCTTTCAGAGACATTCAGTACTTC

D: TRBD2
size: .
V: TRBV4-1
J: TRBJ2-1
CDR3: CASSLFRTSGNYRGEQFF
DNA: TGCGCCAGCAGCCTTTTCAGGACTAGCGGGAATTACAGAGGTGAGCAGTTCTTC

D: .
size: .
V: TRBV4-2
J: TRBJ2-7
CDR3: CASSQVGSTYEQYF
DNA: TGTGCCAGCAGCCAAGTCGGCTCAACCTACGAGCAGTACTTC

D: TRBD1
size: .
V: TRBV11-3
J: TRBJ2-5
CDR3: CASSPGGTGAETQYF
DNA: TGTGCCAGCAGCCCCGGCGGGACAGGGGCAGAGACCCAGTACTTC

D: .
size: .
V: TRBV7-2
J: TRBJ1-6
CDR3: CASSLLLSPLHF
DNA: TGTGCCAGCAGCTTACTTCTGTCACCCCTCCACTTT

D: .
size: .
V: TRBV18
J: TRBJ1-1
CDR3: CASSPLAQGTEAFF
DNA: TGTGCCAGCTCACCACTTGCGCAGGGAACTGAAGCTTTCTTT

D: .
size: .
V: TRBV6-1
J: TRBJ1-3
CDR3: CASSEVQGGNTIYF
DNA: TGTGCCAGCAGTGAAGTACAGGGAGGAAACACCATATATTTT

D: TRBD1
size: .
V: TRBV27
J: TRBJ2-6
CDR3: CASSLSPDRGRSSGANVLTF
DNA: TGTGCCAGCAGTTTATCCCCGGACAGGGGGCGAAGCTCTGGGGCCAACGTCCTGACTTTC

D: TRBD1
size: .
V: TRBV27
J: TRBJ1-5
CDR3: CASRTGGPSDQPQHF
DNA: TGTGCCAGCCGAACAGGGGGCCCTTCAGATCAGCCCCAGCATTTT

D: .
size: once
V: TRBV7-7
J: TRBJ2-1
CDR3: CASSSQFLSSYNEQFF
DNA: TGTGCTAGCAGCTCACAATTCCTGAGCTCCTACAATGAGCAGTTCTTC

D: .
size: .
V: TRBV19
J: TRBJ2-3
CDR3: CASSEGSTQYF
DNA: TGTGCTTCATCGGAGGGTTCGACGCAGTATTTT

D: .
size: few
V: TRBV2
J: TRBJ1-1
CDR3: CASSVAILNTEAFF
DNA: TGTGCCAGCAGTGTGGCCATCTTGAACACTGAAGCTTTCTTT

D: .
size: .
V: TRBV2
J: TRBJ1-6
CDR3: CASARTDSPLHF
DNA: TGTGCCAGCGCTAGGACAGATTCACCCCTCCACTTT

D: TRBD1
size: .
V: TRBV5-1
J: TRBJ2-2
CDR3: CASRKDRGLTGELFF
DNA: TGCGCCAGCAGAAAGGACAGGGGATTGACCGGGGAGCTGTTTTTT

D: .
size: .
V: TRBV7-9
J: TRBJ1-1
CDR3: CASSLRDRTEAFF
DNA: TGTGCCAGCAGCTTACGTGACAGAACTGAAGCTTTCTTT

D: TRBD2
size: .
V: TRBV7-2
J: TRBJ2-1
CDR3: CASSSILAGNEQFF
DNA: TGTGCCAGCAGCTCAATACTAGCGGGGAATGAGCAGTTCTTC

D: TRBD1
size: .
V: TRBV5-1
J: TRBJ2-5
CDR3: CASSSGQGLETQYF
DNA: TGCGCCAGCAGCTCTGGACAGGGTTTAGAGACCCAGTACTTC

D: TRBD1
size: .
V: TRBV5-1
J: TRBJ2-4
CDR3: CASSATGRENIQYF
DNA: TGCGCCAGCAGCGCGACAGGGCGGGAAAACATTCAGTACTTC

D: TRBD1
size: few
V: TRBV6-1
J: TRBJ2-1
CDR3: CASSVGTGGYNEQFF
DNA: TGTGCCAGCAGTGTCGGGACAGGGGGCTACAATGAGCAGTTCTTC

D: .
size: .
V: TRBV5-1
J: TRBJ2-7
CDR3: CASRDPAIYEQYF
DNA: TGCGCCAGCCGTGATCCAGCGATCTACGAGCAGTACTTC

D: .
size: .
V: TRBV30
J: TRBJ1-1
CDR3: CAFQSNLNTEAFF
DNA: TGTGCCTTCCAAAGTAATTTGAACACTGAAGCTTTCTTT

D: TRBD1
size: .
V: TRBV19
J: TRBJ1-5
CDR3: CASRRGQGDQPQHF
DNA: TGTGCCAGTAGGAGGGGACAGGGAGATCAGCCCCAGCATTTT

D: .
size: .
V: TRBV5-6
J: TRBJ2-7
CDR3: CASSLWAGSSYEQYF
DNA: TGTGCCAGCAGCTTGTGGGCAGGGAGCTCCTACGAGCAGTACTTC

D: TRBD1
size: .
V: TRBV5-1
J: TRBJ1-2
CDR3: CASSLLATGAYGYTF
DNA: TGCGCCAGCAGCTTGCTAGCGACAGGGGCCTATGGCTACACCTTC

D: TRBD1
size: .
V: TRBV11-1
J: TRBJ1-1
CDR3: CASSSGQGMNTEAFF
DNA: TGTGCCAGCAGCTCCGGACAGGGGATGAACACTGAAGCTTTCTTT